The clone carrying this T cell receptor (beta chain) was seen only once. Its antigen is undetermined. CDR1 is GTSNPN, CDR2 SVGIG, per germline (reference sequence). This CDR3 is built from 14 residues. V lost 2 bases and J 4 bases, leaving 14 bases between the germline ends. The data were taken from a study of OX40 agonist ivuxolimab in advanced cancers. Background on the study: Ivuxolimab, an antibody that agonizes OX40 (CD134), was administered to the patients. Patients undergoing dose escalation presented with hepatocellular carcinoma, melanoma, renal cell or head and neck cancer.

Study-wide results and limits: The investigators did not determine what antigen specificity the expanded peripheral T cells had.

This table comes from immunoSEQ multiplex PCR, and its TCRdb copy is limited to in-frame clones, with some not included. This sample has 39,000 or so clones; around 87% occur once, and the top ten carry roughly a third. The sample consisted of CD4+ or CD8+ T cells sorted from blood, taken in a trial of the OX40 agonist ivuxolimab. The chain links TRBV30 to TRBJ1-1; tentatively, D is TRBD1 (6 bases). This receptor was taken from an adult with an advanced solid tumor such as melanoma, head and neck, liver or kidney cancer. The CDR3: CAWSSTQGSTEAFF. The CDR3 nucleotides read TGTGCCTGGAGTTCTACTCAGGGGAGCACTGAAGCTTTCTTT.